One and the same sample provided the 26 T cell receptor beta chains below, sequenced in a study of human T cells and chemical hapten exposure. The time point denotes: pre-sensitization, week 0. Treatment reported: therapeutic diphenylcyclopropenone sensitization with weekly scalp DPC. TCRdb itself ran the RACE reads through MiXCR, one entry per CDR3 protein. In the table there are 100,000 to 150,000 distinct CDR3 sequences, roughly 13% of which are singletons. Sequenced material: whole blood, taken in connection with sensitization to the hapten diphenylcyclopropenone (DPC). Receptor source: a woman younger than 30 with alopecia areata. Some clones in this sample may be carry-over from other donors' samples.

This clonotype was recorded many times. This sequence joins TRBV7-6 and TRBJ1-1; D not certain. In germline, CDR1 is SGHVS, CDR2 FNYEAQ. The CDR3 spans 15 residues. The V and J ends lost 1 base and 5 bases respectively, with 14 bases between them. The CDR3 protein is CASSLGYGEGTEAFF. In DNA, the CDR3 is TGTGCCAGCAGCTTAGGGTACGGGGAAGGGACTGAAGCTTTCTTT.

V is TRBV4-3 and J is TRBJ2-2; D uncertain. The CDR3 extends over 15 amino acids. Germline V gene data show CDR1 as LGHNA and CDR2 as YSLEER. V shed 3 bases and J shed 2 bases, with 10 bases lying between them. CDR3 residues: CASSHSNTNTGELFF. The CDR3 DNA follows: TGCGCCAGCAGCCACAGCAATACCAACACCGGGGAGCTGTTTTTT.

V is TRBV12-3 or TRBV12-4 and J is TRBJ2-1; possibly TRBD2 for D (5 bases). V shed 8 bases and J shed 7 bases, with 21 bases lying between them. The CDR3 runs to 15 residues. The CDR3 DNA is TGTGCCAGCGCATGGAGGAGGAGGTCGCGGAATGAGCAGTTCTTC. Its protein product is CASAWRRRSRNEQFF.

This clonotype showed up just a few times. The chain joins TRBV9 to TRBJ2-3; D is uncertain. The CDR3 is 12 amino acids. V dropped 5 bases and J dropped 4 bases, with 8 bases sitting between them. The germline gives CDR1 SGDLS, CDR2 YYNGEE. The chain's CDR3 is CASSQDSDTQYF. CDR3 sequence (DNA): TGTGCCAGCAGTCAGGATTCAGATACGCAGTATTTT.

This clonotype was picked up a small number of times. The CDR3 is CASSPRRGDNQPQHF. The CDR3 nucleotides are TGTGCCAGCTCACCACGGAGGGGCGACAATCAGCCCCAGCATTTT. This chain connects TRBV18 to TRBJ1-5; weak D call: TRBD1 (5 bases). This CDR3 region has 15 residues. V shed 1 base and J shed 3 bases, with 10 bases lying between them. Germline V gene sequence: CDR1 KGHSH, CDR2 LQKENI.

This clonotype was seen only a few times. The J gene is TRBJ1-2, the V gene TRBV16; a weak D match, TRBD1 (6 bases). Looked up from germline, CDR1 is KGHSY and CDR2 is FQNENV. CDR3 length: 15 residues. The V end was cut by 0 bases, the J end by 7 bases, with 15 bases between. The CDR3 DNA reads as TGTGCCAGCAGCCAATCCGGTCAGGGGCAGGGTGGCTACACCTTC. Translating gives CASSQSGQGQGGYTF. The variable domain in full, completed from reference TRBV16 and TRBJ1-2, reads GEEVAQTPKHLVRGEGQKAKLYCAPIKGHSYVFWYQQVLKNEFKFLISFQNENVFDETGMPKERFSAKCLPNSPCSLEIQATKLEDSAVYFCASSQSGQGQGGYTFGSGTRLTVV.

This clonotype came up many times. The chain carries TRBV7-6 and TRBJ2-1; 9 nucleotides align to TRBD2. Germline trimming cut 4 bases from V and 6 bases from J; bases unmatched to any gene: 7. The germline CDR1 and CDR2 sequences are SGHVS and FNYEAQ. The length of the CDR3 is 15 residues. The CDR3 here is CASSSTGLASNEQFF. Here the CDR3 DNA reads TGTGCCAGCAGCTCCACGGGACTAGCATCCAATGAGCAGTTCTTC.

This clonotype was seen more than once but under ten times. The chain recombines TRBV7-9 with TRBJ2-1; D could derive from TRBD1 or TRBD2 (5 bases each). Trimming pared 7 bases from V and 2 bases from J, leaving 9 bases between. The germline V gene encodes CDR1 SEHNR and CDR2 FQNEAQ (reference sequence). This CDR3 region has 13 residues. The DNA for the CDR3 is TGTGCCAGCAATGGGGGACCCTACAATGAGCAGTTCTTC. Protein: CASNGGPYNEQFF. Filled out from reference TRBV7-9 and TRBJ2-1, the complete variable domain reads DTGVSQNPRHKITKRGQNVTFRCDPISEHNRLYWYRQTLGQGPEFLTYFQNEAQLEKSRLLSDRFSAERPKGSFSTLEIQRTEQGDSAMYLCASNGGPYNEQFFGPGTRLTVL.

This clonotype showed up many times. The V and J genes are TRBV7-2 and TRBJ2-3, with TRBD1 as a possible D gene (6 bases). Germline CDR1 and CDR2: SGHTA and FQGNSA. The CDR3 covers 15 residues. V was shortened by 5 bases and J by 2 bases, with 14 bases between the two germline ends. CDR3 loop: CASSEGVLSTDTQYF. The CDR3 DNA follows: TGTGCCAGCAGCGAGGGGGTCCTCTCCACAGATACGCAGTATTTT.

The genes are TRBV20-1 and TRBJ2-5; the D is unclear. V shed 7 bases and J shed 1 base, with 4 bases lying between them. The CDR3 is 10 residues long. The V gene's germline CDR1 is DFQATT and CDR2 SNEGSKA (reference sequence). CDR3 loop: CSGGQETQYF. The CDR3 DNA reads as TGCAGTGGCGGCCAAGAGACCCAGTACTTC.

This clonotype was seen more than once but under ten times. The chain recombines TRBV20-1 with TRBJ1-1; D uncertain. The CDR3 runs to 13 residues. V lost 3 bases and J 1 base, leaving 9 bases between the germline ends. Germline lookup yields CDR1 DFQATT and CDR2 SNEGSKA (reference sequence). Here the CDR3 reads CSASFWGNTEAFF. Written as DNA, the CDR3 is TGCAGTGCTAGTTTTTGGGGGAACACTGAAGCTTTCTTT.

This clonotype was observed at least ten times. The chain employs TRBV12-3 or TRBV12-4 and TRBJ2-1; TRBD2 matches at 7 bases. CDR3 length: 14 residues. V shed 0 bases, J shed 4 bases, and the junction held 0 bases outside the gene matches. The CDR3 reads CASSLAGGYNEQFF. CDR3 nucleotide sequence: TGTGCCAGCAGTTTAGCGGGGGGGTACAATGAGCAGTTCTTC.

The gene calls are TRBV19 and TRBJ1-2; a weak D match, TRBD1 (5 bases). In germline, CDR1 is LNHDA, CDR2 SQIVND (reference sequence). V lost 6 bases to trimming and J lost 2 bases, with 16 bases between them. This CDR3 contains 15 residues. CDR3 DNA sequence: TGTGCCAGTAGCACAAGGGACGCCAAGAACTATGGCTACACCTTC. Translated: CASSTRDAKNYGYTF.

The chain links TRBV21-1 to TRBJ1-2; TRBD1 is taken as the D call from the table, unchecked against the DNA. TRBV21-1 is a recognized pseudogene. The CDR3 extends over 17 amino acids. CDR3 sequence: CASSKERTGEGRYGYTF. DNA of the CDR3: TGTGCCAGCAGCAAAGAGAGGACAGGGGAAGGTCGCTATGGCTACACCTTC.

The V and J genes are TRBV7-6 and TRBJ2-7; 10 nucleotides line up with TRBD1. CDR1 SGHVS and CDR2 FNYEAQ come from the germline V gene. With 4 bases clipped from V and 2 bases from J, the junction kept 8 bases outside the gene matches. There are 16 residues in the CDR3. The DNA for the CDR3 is TGTGCCAGCAGCTCCTCCTTTGGGACAGGGGCCTACGAGCAGTACTTC. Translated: CASSSSFGTGAYEQYF. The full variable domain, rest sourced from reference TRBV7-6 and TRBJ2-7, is GAGVSQSPRYKVTKRGQDVALRCDPISGHVSLYWYRQALGQGPEFLTYFNYEAQQDKSGLPNDRFSAERPEGSISTLTIQRTEQRDSAMYRCASSSSFGTGAYEQYFGPGTRLTVT.

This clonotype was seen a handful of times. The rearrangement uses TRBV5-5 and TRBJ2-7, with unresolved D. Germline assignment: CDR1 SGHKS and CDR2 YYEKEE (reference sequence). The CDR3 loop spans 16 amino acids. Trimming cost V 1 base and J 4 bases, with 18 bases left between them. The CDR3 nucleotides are TGTGCCAGCAGCTTGTATACCGAAAAAACCTTATACGAGCAGTACTTC. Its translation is CASSLYTEKTLYEQYF.

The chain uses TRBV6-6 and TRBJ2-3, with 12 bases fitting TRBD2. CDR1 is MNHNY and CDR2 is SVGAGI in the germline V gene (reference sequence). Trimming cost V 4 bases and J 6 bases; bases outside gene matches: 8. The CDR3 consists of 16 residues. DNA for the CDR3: TGTGCCAGCAGTTTCACTCTAGCGGGGGGGAGGGATACGCAGTATTTT. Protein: CASSFTLAGGRDTQYF.

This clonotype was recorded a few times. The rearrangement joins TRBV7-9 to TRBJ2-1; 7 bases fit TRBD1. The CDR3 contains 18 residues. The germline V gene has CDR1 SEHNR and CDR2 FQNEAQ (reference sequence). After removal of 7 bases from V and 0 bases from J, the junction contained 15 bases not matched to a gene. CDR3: CASNNLARTGSSYNEQFF. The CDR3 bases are TGTGCCAGCAACAACTTAGCCCGGACAGGCAGCTCCTACAATGAGCAGTTCTTC. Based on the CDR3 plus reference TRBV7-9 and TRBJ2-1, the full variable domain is DTGVSQNPRHKITKRGQNVTFRCDPISEHNRLYWYRQTLGQGPEFLTYFQNEAQLEKSRLLSDRFSAERPKGSFSTLEIQRTEQGDSAMYLCASNNLARTGSSYNEQFFGPGTRLTVL.

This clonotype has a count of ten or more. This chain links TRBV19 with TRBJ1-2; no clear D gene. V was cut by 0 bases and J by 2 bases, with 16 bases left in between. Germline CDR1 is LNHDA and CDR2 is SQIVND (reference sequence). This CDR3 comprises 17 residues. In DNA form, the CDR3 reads TGTGCCAGTAGTATAGATCAGTATGGCAGTCTCAACTATGGCTACACCTTC. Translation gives CASSIDQYGSLNYGYTF. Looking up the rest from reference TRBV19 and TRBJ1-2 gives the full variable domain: DGGITQSPKYLFRKEGQNVTLSCEQNLNHDAMYWYRQDPGQGLRLIYYSQIVNDFQKGDIAEGYSVSREKKESFPLTVTSAQKNPTAFYLCASSIDQYGSLNYGYTFGSGTRLTVV.

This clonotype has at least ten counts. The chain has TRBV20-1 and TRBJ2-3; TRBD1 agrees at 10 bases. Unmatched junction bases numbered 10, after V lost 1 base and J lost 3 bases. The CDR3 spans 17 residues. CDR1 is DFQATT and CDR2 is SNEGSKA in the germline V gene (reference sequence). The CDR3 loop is CSARVPPGQGFTDTQYF. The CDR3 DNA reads TGCAGTGCTAGAGTCCCGCCGGGACAGGGGTTTACAGATACGCAGTATTTT.

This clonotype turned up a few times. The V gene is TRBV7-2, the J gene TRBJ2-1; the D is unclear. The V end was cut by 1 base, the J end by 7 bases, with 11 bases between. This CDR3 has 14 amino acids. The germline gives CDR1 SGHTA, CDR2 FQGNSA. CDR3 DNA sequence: TGTGCCAGCAGCTTAGACAAGGGTAGGAATGAGCAGTTCTTC. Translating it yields CASSLDKGRNEQFF.

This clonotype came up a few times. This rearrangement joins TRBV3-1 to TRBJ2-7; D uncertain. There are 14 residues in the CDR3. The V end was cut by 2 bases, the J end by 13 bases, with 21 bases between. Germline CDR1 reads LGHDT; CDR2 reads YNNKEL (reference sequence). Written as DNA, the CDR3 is TGTGCCAGCAGCCAAAACGAAGGTGATGGAGTGGGCTACTTC. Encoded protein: CASSQNEGDGVGYF.

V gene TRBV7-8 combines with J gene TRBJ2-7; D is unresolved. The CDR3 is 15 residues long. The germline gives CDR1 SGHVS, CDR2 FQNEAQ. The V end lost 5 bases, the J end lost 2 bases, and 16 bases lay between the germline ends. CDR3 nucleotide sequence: TGTGCCAGCAGCCGTGATCCGTCACTTGCCTACGAGCAGTACTTC. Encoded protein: CASSRDPSLAYEQYF.

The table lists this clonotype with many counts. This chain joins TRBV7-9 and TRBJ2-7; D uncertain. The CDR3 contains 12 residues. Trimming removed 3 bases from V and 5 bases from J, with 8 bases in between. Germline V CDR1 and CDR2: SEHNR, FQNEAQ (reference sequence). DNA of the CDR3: TGTGCCAGCAGCTTTGGGCCCGACGAGCAGTACTTC. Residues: CASSFGPDEQYF.

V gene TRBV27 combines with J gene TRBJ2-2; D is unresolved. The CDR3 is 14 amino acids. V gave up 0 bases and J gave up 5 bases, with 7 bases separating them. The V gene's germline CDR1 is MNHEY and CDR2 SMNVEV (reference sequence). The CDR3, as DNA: TGTGCCAGCAGTTTATCGGCGAGTACCGGGGAGCTGTTTTTT. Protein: CASSLSASTGELFF.

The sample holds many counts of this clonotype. Here the CDR3 DNA reads TGTGCCAGCAGCCAAGAGGGGACAGCCATTGAGGTTTTCCACTTT. Translated, it gives CASSQEGTAIEVFHF. This rearrangement joins TRBV4-2 to TRBJ1-6, with TRBD1 matching 7 bases. The CDR3 spans 15 residues. Germline CDR1 LGHNA, CDR2 YNFKEQ. V gave up 0 bases and J gave up 17 bases; unmatched junction bases: 13.